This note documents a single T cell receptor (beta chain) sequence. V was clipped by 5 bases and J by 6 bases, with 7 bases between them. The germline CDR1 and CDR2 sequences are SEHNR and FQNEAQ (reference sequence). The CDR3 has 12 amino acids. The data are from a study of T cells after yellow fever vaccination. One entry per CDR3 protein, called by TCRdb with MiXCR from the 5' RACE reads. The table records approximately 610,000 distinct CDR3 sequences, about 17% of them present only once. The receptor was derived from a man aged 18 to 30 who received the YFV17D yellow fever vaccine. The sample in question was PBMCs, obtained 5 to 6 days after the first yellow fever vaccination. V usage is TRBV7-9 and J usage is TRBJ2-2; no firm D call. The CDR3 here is CASSEEAGELFF. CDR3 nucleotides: TGTGCCAGCAGCGAGGAAGCCGGGGAGCTGTTTTTT.